Listed here are 21 T cell receptor beta chains from one sample, sequenced in a study of TIL therapy for anti-PD-1-resistant metastatic lung cancer. The immunoSEQ assay was v3. Assay used: immunoSEQ multiplex PCR; TCRdb lists only in-frame clones, some missing. The sample holds 95,000 or so clones, around three fifths seen once. Regarding time point: pre-treatment sample, taken before nivolumab and TIL therapy. The tumor samples were excised metastases, mostly pleural nodules or supraclavicular lymph nodes. The material was tumor tissue, obtained at baseline. Receptor source: a person between 25 and 79 years old with non-small cell lung cancer.

V and J are TRBV4-3 and TRBJ1-1; 11 bases are shared with TRBD1. This CDR3 has 15 amino acids. J was trimmed by 5 bases and V by 3 bases; bases with no gene match: 5. The germline V gene has CDR1 LGHNA and CDR2 YSLEER. The CDR3 DNA reads as TGCGCCAGCAGCCACGACGGGACAGGGGGAACTGAAGCTTTCTTT. Protein sequence: CASSHDGTGGTEAFF.

The CDR3 DNA reads TGTGCCAGCAGTTCCTGGGACAGGGTTAATGAAAAACTGTTTTTT. It translates to CASSSWDRVNEKLFF. The V and J genes are TRBV27 and TRBJ1-4, with 9 bases aligning to TRBD1. Trimming at V came to 4 bases and at J to 4 bases, leaving 4 bases not matched to a gene. The CDR3 spans 15 residues. Germline V CDR1 and CDR2: MNHEY, SMNVEV (reference sequence).

This clone occurred a few times. V gene TRBV6-9 combines with J gene TRBJ2-5, with TRBD2 identical over 7 bases. CDR3 length: 14 residues. Germline values: CDR1 MNHGY, CDR2 SVAAGI. V was clipped by 4 bases and J by 3 bases; unmatched bases: 5. The CDR3 coding sequence is TGTGCCAGCAGTTCAGTGGGGGGGGAAGAGACCCAGTACTTC. Residues: CASSSVGGEETQYF.

The rearrangement links TRBV5-4 to TRBJ2-3; 9 nucleotides line up with TRBD2. This CDR3 comprises 16 residues. With 1 base clipped from V and 4 bases from J, the junction kept 7 bases outside the gene matches. Germline V gene data show CDR1 as SGHNT and CDR2 as YYREEE (reference sequence). CDR3 sequence reads: CASSLRLAGRADTQYF. The DNA of the CDR3 is TGTGCCAGCAGCTTGCGGCTAGCGGGGCGGGCAGATACGCAGTATTTT.

The chain combines TRBV4-3 with TRBJ2-5; D remains ambiguous. The V end lost 1 base, the J end lost 1 base, and 4 bases lay between the germline ends. CDR3 length: 13 residues. Germline-derived CDR1 and CDR2 are LGHNA and YSLEER. The CDR3 here is CASSQGFQETQYF. Here the CDR3 DNA reads TGCGCCAGCAGCCAAGGATTCCAAGAGACCCAGTACTTC.

This sequence joins TRBV3-1 (or the pseudogene TRBV3-2) and TRBJ2-5; D tentatively reads TRBD1 or TRBD2 (5 bases each). CDR3 size: 14 residues. Germline V gene sequence: CDR1 LGHDT, CDR2 YNNKEL (reference sequence). V was cut by 8 bases and J by 3 bases, with 16 bases left in between. The CDR3 region is CASALVGVEETQYF. DNA for the CDR3: TGTGCCAGCGCCCTCGTGGGGGTTGAAGAGACCCAGTACTTC.

The J gene is TRBJ1-4, the V gene TRBV4-1; no definite D call. The V gene lost 1 base and the J gene lost 2 bases, with 11 bases spanning the gap. The CDR3 is 16 amino acids. CDR1 is MGHRA, CDR2 YSYEKL, per germline. The CDR3 DNA follows: TGCGCCAGCAGCCAAGCCTCTCGGGTGACTAATGAAAAACTGTTTTTT. Protein sequence: CASSQASRVTNEKLFF.

The chain carries TRBV3-1 (or the pseudogene TRBV3-2) and TRBJ2-4; 7 bases align to TRBD2. J was trimmed by 7 bases and V by 0 bases; bases with no gene match: 9. Looked up from germline, CDR1 is LGHDT and CDR2 is YNNKEL (reference sequence). The CDR3 sequence is 16 residues long. The CDR3 coding sequence is TGTGCCAGCAGCCAAGAGGGGGAGGGGCCCTGGAACATTCAGTACTTC. It is translated as CASSQEGEGPWNIQYF.

The chain uses TRBV7-2 and TRBJ1-4, with D unclear. V was pared by 5 bases and J by 3 bases, with 10 bases between. The V gene's germline CDR1 is SGHTA and CDR2 FQGNSA. CDR3 length: 14 residues. In nucleotides, the CDR3 is TGTGCCAGCAGCCCCGGCAGCTCTAATGAAAAACTGTTTTTT. As protein: CASSPGSSNEKLFF.

This rearrangement joins TRBV5-5 to TRBJ1-4, with D unresolved. Deletions cut 0 bases from V and 4 bases from J, with 16 bases between. CDR1 is SGHKS and CDR2 is YYEKEE in the germline V gene (reference sequence). CDR3 length: 17 residues. CDR3 coding DNA: TGTGCCAGCAGCTTGGCCACCCCCCTCCAGAATAATGAAAAACTGTTTTTT. It codes for CASSLATPLQNNEKLFF.

This clone showed up just a few times. The genes are TRBV29-1 and TRBJ2-7; TRBD1 might be the D (6 bases). Germline CDR1 and CDR2: SQVTM and ANQGSEA. CDR3 length: 13 residues. V lost 1 base and J lost 2, with 9 bases in between. This CDR3 reads CSVEAGETYEQYF. CDR3 in DNA: TGCAGCGTTGAAGCAGGGGAAACCTACGAGCAGTACTTC.

This clone occurred a few times. The V call is TRBV11-2, the J call TRBJ1-1; D is ambiguous. Trimming removed 3 bases from V and 1 base from J, with 6 bases in between. The CDR3 has 13 amino acids. CDR1 and CDR2 (germline): SGHAT, FQNNGV. The CDR3, as DNA: TGTGCCAGCAGCTTGGGCCCGAACACTGAAGCTTTCTTT. This translates into CASSLGPNTEAFF.

This rearrangement joins TRBV5-1 to TRBJ2-1, with D hard to call. V lost 0 bases to trimming and J lost 8 bases, with 12 bases between them. Germline V gene sequence: CDR1 SGHRS, CDR2 YFSETQ. The CDR3 totals 14 residues. DNA for the CDR3: TGCGCCAGCAGCTTGGCCCCACGGGTCGATGAGCAGTTCTTC. Translation: CASSLAPRVDEQFF. The whole variable domain, remainder taken from reference TRBV5-1 and TRBJ2-1, is KAGVTQTPRYLIKTRGQQVTLSCSPISGHRSVSWYQQTPGQGLQFLFEYFSETQRNKGNFPGRFSGRQFSNSRSEMNVSTLELGDSALYLCASSLAPRVDEQFFGPGTRLTVL.

There are a few counts of this clone. V gene TRBV25-1 combines with J gene TRBJ1-1; a possible D gene is TRBD1 (5 bases). Germline CDR1 and CDR2: MGHDK and SYGVNS. The CDR3 covers 16 residues. V was shortened by 6 bases and J by 4 bases, with 21 bases between the two germline ends. The CDR3 DNA sequence: TGTGCCAGCAGAACAACCACAGGAGCCTTGAGCACTGAAGCTTTCTTT. It yields the protein CASRTTTGALSTEAFF.

Judged by abundance, this clone is medium-sized. The genes are TRBV6-2 or TRBV6-3 and TRBJ2-7; D is unclear. Trimming removed 6 bases from V and 3 bases from J, with 6 bases in between. This CDR3 contains 11 residues. CDR1 is MNHEY, CDR2 SVGEGT, per germline. The CDR3: CASSIGYEQYF. DNA of the CDR3: TGTGCCAGCAGCATAGGCTACGAGCAGTACTTC.

V is TRBV10-3 and J is TRBJ2-7, with 8 bases that match TRBD1. The CDR3 sequence is 13 residues long. The V gene's germline CDR1 is ENHRY and CDR2 SYGVKD. Losses at the gene ends were 4 bases for V and 2 bases for J; bases not matched to a gene: 1. CDR3 DNA sequence: TGTGCCATCAGTGTACAGGGGGCCTACGAGCAGTACTTC. It is translated as CAISVQGAYEQYF.

This CDR3 is CAISPVESYNSPLHF. The CDR3 DNA reads TGTGCCATCAGCCCAGTGGAGTCCTATAATTCACCCCTCCACTTT. The chain has TRBV10-3 and TRBJ1-6; no clear D. The CDR3 runs to 15 residues. CDR1 ENHRY and CDR2 SYGVKD come from the germline V gene. The V gene lost 6 bases and the J gene lost 1 base, with 10 bases spanning the gap.

This clone occurred a few times. This chain links TRBV5-4 with TRBJ1-1, with D possibly TRBD1 on 5 matching bases. The V gene's germline CDR1 is SGHNT and CDR2 YYREEE (reference sequence). Trimming cost V 3 bases and J 0 bases, with 9 bases left between them. The length of the CDR3 is 14 residues. CDR3 in amino acids: CASSSGHLNTEAFF. Written as DNA, the CDR3 is TGTGCCAGCAGCTCCGGACATTTGAACACTGAAGCTTTCTTT.

CDR3 region: CASSLEGLAGVGREQYF. The CDR3 region has the DNA TGCGCCAGCAGCTTGGAGGGACTAGCGGGAGTTGGGCGCGAGCAGTACTTC. The chain joins TRBV5-1 to TRBJ2-7; 14 positions agree with TRBD2. V was pared by 0 bases and J by 6 bases, with 8 bases of the junction left unmatched. The CDR3 contains 17 residues. Germline V gene data show CDR1 as SGHRS and CDR2 as YFSETQ.

The CDR3 loop is CASSYYSYEQYF. The CDR3 nucleotides are TGTGCCAGCAGCTATTACAGCTACGAGCAGTACTTC. J is TRBJ2-7 and V is TRBV7-2; no definite D call. CDR3 size: 12 residues. Trimming took off 4 bases at V and 3 bases at J, with 7 bases between the two ends. In germline, CDR1 is SGHTA, CDR2 FQGNSA.

V and J are TRBV12-3 or TRBV12-4 and TRBJ1-2; maybe TRBD1 (6 bases). V lost 6 bases to trimming and J lost 0 bases, with 8 bases between them. The length of the CDR3 is 13 residues. The CDR3 loop reads CASSHRANYGYTF. As DNA, the CDR3 is TGTGCCAGCAGCCACAGGGCTAACTATGGCTACACCTTC.